Presented here are 13 T cell receptor beta chains from one specimen sequenced in a study of blood T cell repertoires in COVID-19. Clones were read by immunoSEQ multiplex PCR, and TCRdb kept only the in-frame ones, dropping some. This sample yields hundreds of thousands of clones, of which 70% to 90% are seen a single time; about 6% belongs to the top ten. Sequencing used peripheral blood. Receptors were obtained from an elderly man with acute or convalescent COVID-19.

V and J are TRBV7-9 and TRBJ2-1, with 8 bases aligning to TRBD2. This CDR3 is built from 15 residues. Germline assignment: CDR1 SEHNR and CDR2 FQNEAQ (reference sequence). V was pared by 6 bases and J by 8 bases, with 12 bases of the junction left unmatched. The CDR3: CASRLSGSGLDEQFF. The CDR3, as DNA: TGTGCCAGCAGGTTGAGCGGGAGCGGGTTGGATGAGCAGTTCTTC.

This chain connects TRBV7-8 to TRBJ1-2; the D is unclear. The CDR3 length is 11 residues. The V end was cut by 5 bases, the J end by 7 bases, with 8 bases between. Germline V gene data show CDR1 as SGHVS and CDR2 as FQNEAQ. CDR3 residues: CASSPGAGYTF. The CDR3 DNA follows: TGTGCCAGCAGCCCGGGTGCTGGCTACACCTTC.

CDR3 region: CASSLAGTSSEQYV. DNA for the CDR3: TGTGCCAGCAGCTTAGCCGGGACTAGTTCCGAGCAGTACGTC. The chain couples TRBV7-2 to TRBJ2-7; 8 bases map to TRBD2. The V gene's germline CDR1 is SGHTA and CDR2 FQGNSA. J lost 6 bases, V lost 0 bases, and 4 bases had no gene match. CDR3 length: 14 residues.

V usage is TRBV28 and J usage is TRBJ1-4; D gene ambiguous. Trimming left V 4 bases short and J 7 bases short, with 13 bases between. Looked up from germline, CDR1 is MDHEN and CDR2 is SYDVKM. This CDR3 has 14 residues. Here the CDR3 reads CASSSHREGEKLFF. The CDR3 DNA follows: TGTGCCAGCAGTTCTCACCGGGAGGGTGAAAAACTGTTTTTT.

The CDR3 coding sequence is TGTGCCAGCAGCCGACTAGCAGCTAGCACAGATACGCAGTATTTT. Translating gives CASSRLAASTDTQYF. This chain links TRBV6-1 with TRBJ2-3; 7 bases map to TRBD2. This CDR3 is 15 amino acids long. Trimming took 6 bases from V and 0 from J; bases not matched to a gene: 6. Germline CDR1 reads MNHNS; CDR2 reads SASEGT.

This chain connects TRBV19 to TRBJ2-1; 7 nucleotides agree with TRBD1. This CDR3 is 17 amino acids long. Germline V lookup: CDR1 LNHDA, CDR2 SQIVND (reference sequence). V lost 4 bases and J lost 4; bases outside the gene matches: 13. CDR3 nucleotides: TGTGCCAGTAGTAGGGACAGTCGTAGCTTGCCATACAATGAGCAGTTCTTC. This codes for CASSRDSRSLPYNEQFF.

V gene TRBV18 combines with J gene TRBJ2-7, with D maybe TRBD1 (5 bases). Germline V gene sequence: CDR1 KGHSH, CDR2 LQKENI. V lost 6 bases and J 5 bases, leaving 17 bases between the germline ends. The CDR3 contains 14 residues. The CDR3 sequence: CASSPQGVNNEQYV. In DNA, the CDR3 is TGTGCCAGCTCGCCCCAGGGCGTCAACAACGAGCAGTACGTC.

V is TRBV5-5 and J is TRBJ2-2; 7 bases line up with TRBD1. The trim removed 4 bases at V and 2 bases at J, leaving 8 bases unmatched. Germline V gives CDR1 SGHKS, CDR2 YYEKEE (reference sequence). The CDR3 spans 16 residues. The CDR3, as DNA: TGTGCCAGCAGCCCTCTAACAGGGGCTAACACCGGGGAGCTGTTTTTT. This codes for CASSPLTGANTGELFF. The variable domain in full, with the rest retrieved from reference TRBV5-5 and TRBJ2-2, is DAGVTQSPTHLIKTRGQQVTLRCSPISGHKSVSWYQQVLGQGPQFIFQYYEKEERGRGNFPDRFSARQFPNYSSELNVNALLLGDSALYLCASSPLTGANTGELFFGEGSRLTVL.

The CDR3 here is CASGREGETQYF. The CDR3 nucleotides read TGTGCCAGCGGCCGGGAGGGAGAGACCCAGTACTTC. This chain uses TRBV3-1 (or the pseudogene TRBV3-2) with TRBJ2-5, with 8 nucleotides matching TRBD2. This CDR3 is 12 amino acids long. Looked up from germline, CDR1 is LGHDT and CDR2 is YNNKEL (reference sequence). The V and J ends lost 8 bases and 4 bases, in that order; junction bases with no gene match: 3.

V gene TRBV19 combines with J gene TRBJ2-3, with 9 bases matching TRBD2. This CDR3 is built from 18 residues. V shed 4 bases and J 0 bases; nucleotides not matched to a gene: 11. CDR1 LNHDA and CDR2 SQIVND come from the germline V gene (reference sequence). The CDR3 loop reads CASSTGTSSISSTDTQYF. Written as DNA, the CDR3 is TGTGCCAGTAGTACCGGGACTAGCAGTATATCTAGCACAGATACGCAGTATTTT.

The V call is TRBV6-1, the J call TRBJ2-3; 8 bases are shared with TRBD2. This CDR3 region has 17 residues. V gave up 4 bases and J gave up 6 bases; unmatched junction bases: 15. Germline-derived CDR1 and CDR2 are MNHNS and SASEGT. The CDR3 coding sequence is TGTGCCAGCAGTGGTCGCAGCGGGGGAGCTCTTAAGGATACGCAGTATTTT. This gives the protein CASSGRSGGALKDTQYF.

V is TRBV21-1 and J is TRBJ2-7; TRBD2 was called by the table and not checked on the DNA. TRBV21-1 is assigned pseudogene status. The CDR3 covers 12 residues. The CDR3, as DNA: TGTGCCAGCAAAGGACGGGAAGGCGAGCAGTACGTC. Protein product: CASKGREGEQYV.

This chain links TRBV18 with TRBJ1-5, with a possible D match to TRBD1 (6 bases). The length of the CDR3 is 13 residues. Germline CDR1 reads KGHSH; CDR2 reads LQKENI. V was clipped by 6 bases and J by 6 bases, with 12 bases between them. CDR3 residues: CASSTGGAQPQHF. The CDR3 region has the DNA TGTGCCAGCTCGACAGGTGGGGCTCAGCCCCAGCATTTT.